The sequence of this TCR beta chain was determined in a study of blood T cells in healthy people across ages. Combining a sample-barcoded 5' primer with a J-beta primer mix, a second PCR ran for about 6 to 12 cycles. One entry per CDR3 protein results from TCRdb running MiXCR on the 5' RACE reads. The profile shows approximately 730,000 distinct CDR3 sequences, 40% to 65% of them singletons. This clonotype was seen just once. Per germline, CDR1 DFQATT and CDR2 SNEGSKA (reference sequence). With 6 bases removed from V and 5 bases from J, the gap between germline ends came to 11 bases. The CDR3 sequence is 11 residues long.

V gene TRBV20-1 combines with J gene TRBJ2-7; D gene unclear. The receptor was derived from a man aged 80 or over in good health. Material for sequencing was blood. This CDR3 is CSAPLRHEQYF. In DNA form, the CDR3 reads TGCAGTGCCCCGCTACGCCACGAGCAGTACTTC.